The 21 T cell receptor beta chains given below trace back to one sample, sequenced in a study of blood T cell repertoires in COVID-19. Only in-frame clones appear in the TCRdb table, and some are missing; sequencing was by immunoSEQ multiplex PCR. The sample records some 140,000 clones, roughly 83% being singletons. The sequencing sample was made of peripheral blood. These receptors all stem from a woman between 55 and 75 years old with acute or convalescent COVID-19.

The CDR3 DNA sequence: TGTGCCAGCAGCCGAGTTCACACCAGTACACCAAGACGGGACAGGCCAGCGGCTGGCTACACCTTC. This codes for CASSRVHTSTPRRDRPAAGYTF. J is TRBJ1-2 and V is TRBV21-1; the table's TRBD1 call for D was not verified on the DNA. TRBV21-1 is tagged as a pseudogene. The CDR3 length is 22 residues.

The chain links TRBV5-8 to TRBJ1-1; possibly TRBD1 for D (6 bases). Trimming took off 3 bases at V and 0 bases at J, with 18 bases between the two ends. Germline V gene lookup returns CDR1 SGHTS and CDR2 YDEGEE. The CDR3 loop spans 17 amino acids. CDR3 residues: CASSSPQPRGMNTEAFF. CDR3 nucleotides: TGTGCCAGCAGCTCCCCCCAGCCCAGGGGAATGAACACTGAAGCTTTCTTT.

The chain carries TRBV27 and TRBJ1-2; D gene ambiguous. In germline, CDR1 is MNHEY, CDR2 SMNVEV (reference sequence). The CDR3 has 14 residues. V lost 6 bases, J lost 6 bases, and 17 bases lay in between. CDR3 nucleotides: TGTGCCAGCAGCCTCGCGGGAGGGATGGATGGCTACACCTTC. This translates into CASSLAGGMDGYTF.

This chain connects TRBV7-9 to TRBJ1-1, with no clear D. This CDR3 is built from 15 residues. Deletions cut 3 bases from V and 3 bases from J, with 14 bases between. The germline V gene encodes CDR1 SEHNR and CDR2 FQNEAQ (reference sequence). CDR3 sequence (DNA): TGTGCCAGCAGCTTCATGACTCCAACCTACACTGAAGCTTTCTTT. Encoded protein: CASSFMTPTYTEAFF.

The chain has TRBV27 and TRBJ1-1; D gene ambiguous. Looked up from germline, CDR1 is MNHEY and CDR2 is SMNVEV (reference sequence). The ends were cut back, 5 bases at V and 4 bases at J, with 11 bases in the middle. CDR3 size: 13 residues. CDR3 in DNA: TGTGCCAGCAGTCCTATAGGGAGCACTGAAGCTTTCTTT. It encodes CASSPIGSTEAFF.

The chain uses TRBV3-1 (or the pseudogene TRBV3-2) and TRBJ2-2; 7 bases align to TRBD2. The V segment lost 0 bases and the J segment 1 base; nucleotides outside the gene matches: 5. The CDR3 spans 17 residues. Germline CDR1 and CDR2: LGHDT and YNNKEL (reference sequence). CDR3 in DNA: TGTGCCAGCAGCCAAGAGTGGCGGGGGAGGAACACCGGGGAGCTGTTTTTT. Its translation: CASSQEWRGRNTGELFF.

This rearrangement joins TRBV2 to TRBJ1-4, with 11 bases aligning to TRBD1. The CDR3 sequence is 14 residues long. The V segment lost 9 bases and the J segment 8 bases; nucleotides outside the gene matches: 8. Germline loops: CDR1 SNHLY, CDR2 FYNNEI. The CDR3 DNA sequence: TGTGCCAGTACGGGACAGGGGGTGGTGGAAAAACTGTTTTTT. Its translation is CASTGQGVVEKLFF.

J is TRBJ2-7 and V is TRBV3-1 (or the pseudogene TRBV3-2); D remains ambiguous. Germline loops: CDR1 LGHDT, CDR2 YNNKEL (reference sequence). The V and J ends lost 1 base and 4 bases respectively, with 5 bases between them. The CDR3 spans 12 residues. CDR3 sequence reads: CASSQGVYEQYF. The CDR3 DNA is TGTGCCAGCAGCCAAGGAGTTTACGAGCAGTACTTC.

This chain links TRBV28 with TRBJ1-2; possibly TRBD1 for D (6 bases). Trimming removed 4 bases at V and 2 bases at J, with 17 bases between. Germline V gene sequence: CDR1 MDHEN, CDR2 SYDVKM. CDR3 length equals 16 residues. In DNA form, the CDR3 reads TGTGCCAGCAGTTCCCCACCAGGGGTTCAGAACTATGGCTACACCTTC. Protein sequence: CASSSPPGVQNYGYTF.

CDR3 nucleotides: TGTGCCAGCAGCTTCTATTTTCTCGGGGGGGCCTTTTACAATGAGCAGTTCTTC. Amino acids: CASSFYFLGGAFYNEQFF. This chain connects TRBV5-8 to TRBJ2-1; 8 bases match TRBD2. The V and J ends lost 2 bases and 4 bases, in that order; junction bases with no gene match: 14. CDR3 size: 18 residues. Germline CDR1 SGHTS, CDR2 YDEGEE.

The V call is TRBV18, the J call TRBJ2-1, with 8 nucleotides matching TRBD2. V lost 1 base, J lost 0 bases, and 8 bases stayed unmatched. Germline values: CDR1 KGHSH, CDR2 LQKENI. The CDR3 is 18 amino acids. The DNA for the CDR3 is TGTGCCAGCTCACCACTTTCGCTAGCGGGTCACTCCTACAATGAGCAGTTCTTC. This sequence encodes CASSPLSLAGHSYNEQFF.

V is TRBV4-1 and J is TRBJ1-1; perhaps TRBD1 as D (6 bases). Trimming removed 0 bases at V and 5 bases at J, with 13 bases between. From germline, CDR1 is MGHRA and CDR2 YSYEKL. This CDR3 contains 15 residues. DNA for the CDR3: TGCGCCAGCAGCCAAGAAGACGCGGGGGCTACTGAAGCTTTCTTT. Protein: CASSQEDAGATEAFF.

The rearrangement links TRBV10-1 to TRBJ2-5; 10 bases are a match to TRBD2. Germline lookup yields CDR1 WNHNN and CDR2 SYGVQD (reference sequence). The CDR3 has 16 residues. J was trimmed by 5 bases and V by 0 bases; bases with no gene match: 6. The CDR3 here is CASSESGTSDWETQYF. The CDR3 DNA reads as TGCGCCAGCAGTGAGTCAGGGACTAGCGACTGGGAGACCCAGTACTTC.

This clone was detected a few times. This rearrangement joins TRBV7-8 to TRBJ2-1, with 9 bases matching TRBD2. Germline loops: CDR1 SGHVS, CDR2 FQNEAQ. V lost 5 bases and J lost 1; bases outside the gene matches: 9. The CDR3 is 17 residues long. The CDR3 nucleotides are TGTGCCAGCAGCCAAGGGGGCGGGGGGGCATCCTACAATGAGCAGTTCTTC. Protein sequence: CASSQGGGGASYNEQFF. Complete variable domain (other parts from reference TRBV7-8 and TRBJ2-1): GAGVSQSPRYKVAKRGQDVALRCDPISGHVSLFWYQQALGQGPEFLTYFQNEAQLDKSGLPSDRFFAERPEGSVSTLKIQRTQQEDSAVYLCASSQGGGGASYNEQFFGPGTRLTVL.

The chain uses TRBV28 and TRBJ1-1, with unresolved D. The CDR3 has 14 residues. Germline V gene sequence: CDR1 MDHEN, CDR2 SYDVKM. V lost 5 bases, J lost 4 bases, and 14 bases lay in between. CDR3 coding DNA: TGTGCCAGCAGTCCTCCCCGCCGCGTCACTGAAGCTTTCTTT. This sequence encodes CASSPPRRVTEAFF.

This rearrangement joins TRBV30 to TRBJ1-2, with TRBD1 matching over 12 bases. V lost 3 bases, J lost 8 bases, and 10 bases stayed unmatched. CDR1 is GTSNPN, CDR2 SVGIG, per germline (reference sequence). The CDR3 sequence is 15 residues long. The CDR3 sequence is CAWRGLGQGARGYTF. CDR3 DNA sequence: TGTGCCTGGAGAGGTTTGGGACAGGGGGCTCGGGGCTACACCTTC.

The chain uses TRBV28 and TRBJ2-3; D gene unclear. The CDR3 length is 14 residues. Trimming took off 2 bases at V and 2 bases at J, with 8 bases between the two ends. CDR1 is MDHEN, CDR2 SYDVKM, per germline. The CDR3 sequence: CASSLGDTTDTQYF. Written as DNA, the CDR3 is TGTGCCAGCAGTTTAGGTGACACCACAGATACGCAGTATTTT.

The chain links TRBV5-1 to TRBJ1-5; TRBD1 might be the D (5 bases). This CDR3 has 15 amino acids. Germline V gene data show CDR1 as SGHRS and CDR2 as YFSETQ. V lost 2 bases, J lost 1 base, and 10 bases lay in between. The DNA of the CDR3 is TGCGCCAGCAGCTTTAGGCAGGGAAGCAATCAGCCCCAGCATTTT. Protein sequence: CASSFRQGSNQPQHF.

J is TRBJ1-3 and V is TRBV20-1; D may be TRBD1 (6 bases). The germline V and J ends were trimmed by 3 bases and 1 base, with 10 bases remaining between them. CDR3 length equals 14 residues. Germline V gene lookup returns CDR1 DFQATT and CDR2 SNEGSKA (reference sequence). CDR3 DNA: TGCAGTGCTAGTCGGACAGAATCTGGAAACACCATATATTTT. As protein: CSASRTESGNTIYF.

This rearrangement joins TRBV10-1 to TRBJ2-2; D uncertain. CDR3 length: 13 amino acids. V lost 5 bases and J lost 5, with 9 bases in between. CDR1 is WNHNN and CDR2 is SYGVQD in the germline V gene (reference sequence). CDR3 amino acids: CASSYDGTGELFF. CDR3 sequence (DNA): TGCGCCAGCAGTTACGACGGGACCGGGGAGCTGTTTTTT.

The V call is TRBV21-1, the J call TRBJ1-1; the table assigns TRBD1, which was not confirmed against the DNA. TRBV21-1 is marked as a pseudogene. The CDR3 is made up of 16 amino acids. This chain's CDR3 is CASSSPLQGMNTEAFF. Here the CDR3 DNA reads TGTGCCAGCAGCAGCCCGCTACAGGGTATGAACACTGAAGCTTTCTTT.